A selection of T cell receptor beta chains follows, all from one sample in a study of T cell responses to AZD1222 COVID-19 vaccine. TCRdb's copy holds only in-frame clones and misses some; the assay was immunoSEQ multiplex PCR. The sample has around 140,000 clones, approximately 93% seen once. The material sequenced was peripheral blood, taken after recovery from COVID-19. The receptors derive from an adult who had recovered from COVID-19. The CDR3 runs from the conserved cysteine through the conserved F or W. A D gene is named only where the DNA matches it firmly. Rows may omit the clone size; those that give it use once, few, many or a size class.

D: .
V: TRBV2
J: TRBJ1-5
size: .
CDR3: CASSPTRDPNQPQHF
DNA: TGTGCCAGCAGTCCAACCAGGGATCCGAATCAGCCCCAGCATTTT

D: TRBD1
V: TRBV11-2
J: TRBJ2-7
size: .
CDR3: CASSKGAGGAEEQYF
DNA: TGTGCCAGCAGCAAAGGGGCAGGGGGCGCGGAAGAGCAGTACTTC

D: .
V: TRBV13
J: TRBJ2-7
size: .
CDR3: CASSSDTPGEEGYEQYF
DNA: TGTGCCAGCAGCTCTGACACCCCGGGGGAGGAGGGCTACGAGCAGTACTTC

D: .
V: TRBV6-5
J: TRBJ1-5
size: .
CDR3: CASSYGGAYGNQPQHF
DNA: TGTGCCAGCAGTTATGGGGGGGCCTACGGGAATCAGCCCCAGCATTTT

D: .
V: TRBV28
J: TRBJ1-3
size: .
CDR3: CASSLLPGTAYGNTIYF
DNA: TGTGCCAGCAGTTTACTCCCCGGGACCGCGTATGGAAACACCATATATTTT

D: TRBD1
V: TRBV30
J: TRBJ1-4
size: .
CDR3: CAWERTGTEKLFF
DNA: TGTGCCTGGGAGAGGACAGGGACTGAAAAACTGTTTTTT

D: TRBD2
V: TRBV28
J: TRBJ2-1
size: .
CDR3: CASSLTSGSTRSYNEQFF
DNA: TGTGCCAGCAGCCTGACTAGCGGGAGCACCCGAAGTTACAATGAGCAGTTCTTC

D: .
V: TRBV7-8
J: TRBJ1-2
size: .
CDR3: CASSVAEVPDYGYTF
DNA: TGTGCCAGCAGCGTCGCAGAGGTCCCGGACTATGGCTACACCTTC

D: TRBD1
V: TRBV27
J: TRBJ2-7
size: .
CDR3: CASSFWGQGTYEQYF
DNA: TGTGCCAGCAGTTTTTGGGGACAGGGTACTTACGAGCAGTACTTC

D: .
V: TRBV9
J: TRBJ2-7
size: .
CDR3: CASSVGHLYEQYF
DNA: TGTGCCAGCAGCGTAGGGCATCTCTACGAGCAGTACTTC

D: TRBD1
V: TRBV9
J: TRBJ1-1
size: .
CDR3: CASSDGQGGTEAFF
DNA: TGTGCCAGCAGCGATGGACAGGGGGGAACTGAAGCTTTCTTT

D: .
V: TRBV6-6
J: TRBJ1-2
size: .
CDR3: CASSYDGPFYGYTF
DNA: TGTGCCAGCAGTTACGACGGACCTTTCTATGGCTACACCTTC

D: .
V: TRBV9
J: TRBJ2-7
size: .
CDR3: CASSVWQEGEQYF
DNA: TGTGCCAGCAGCGTATGGCAGGAGGGCGAGCAGTACTTC

D: TRBD1
V: TRBV6-5
J: TRBJ1-5
size: once
CDR3: CASSTGGVQPQHF
DNA: TGTGCCAGCAGCACAGGGGGCGTTCAGCCCCAGCATTTT

D: .
V: TRBV11-2
J: TRBJ2-7
size: .
CDR3: CASSLVARGEQYF
DNA: TGTGCCAGCAGCTTAGTCGCCCGAGGCGAGCAGTACTTC

D: .
V: TRBV7-9
J: TRBJ2-5
size: .
CDR3: CASSLHKGGGETQYF
DNA: TGTGCCAGCAGCCTCCATAAGGGAGGAGGGGAGACCCAGTACTTC

D: .
V: TRBV4-1
J: TRBJ1-1
size: .
CDR3: CASSPLGGRVDTEAFF
DNA: TGCGCCAGCAGCCCTCTCGGGGGGAGGGTCGACACTGAAGCTTTCTTT

D: TRBD2
V: TRBV9
J: TRBJ2-1
size: .
CDR3: CASSVGLGLVPKPDNEQFF
DNA: TGTGCCAGCAGCGTAGGTTTGGGACTAGTTCCCAAACCCGACAATGAGCAGTTCTTC

D: TRBD2
V: TRBV9
J: TRBJ2-5
size: .
CDR3: CASSSRLAGKETQYF
DNA: TGTGCCAGCAGCTCCAGACTAGCGGGGAAAGAGACCCAGTACTTC

D: TRBD1
V: TRBV28
J: TRBJ1-5
size: .
CDR3: CASTRDRGVSNQPQHF
DNA: TGTGCCAGCACCAGGGACAGGGGAGTTAGCAATCAGCCCCAGCATTTT

D: .
V: TRBV7-8
J: TRBJ1-4
size: .
CDR3: CASSLRQRVEKLFF
DNA: TGTGCCAGCAGCTTGAGGCAAAGGGTAGAAAAACTGTTTTTT

D: .
V: TRBV19
J: TRBJ2-1
size: .
CDR3: CASSRYNDGRLQTLSYNEQFF
DNA: TGTGCCAGTAGTAGATATAATGACGGGAGACTTCAAACCCTCTCCTACAATGAGCAGTTCTTC

D: .
V: TRBV28
J: TRBJ1-5
size: .
CDR3: CAAASSGSNQPQHF
DNA: TGTGCCGCAGCCTCATCGGGTAGCAATCAGCCCCAGCATTTT

D: .
V: TRBV11-3
J: TRBJ2-1
size: .
CDR3: CASSLRTYNEQFF
DNA: TGTGCCAGCAGCTTAAGAACCTACAATGAGCAGTTCTTC

D: .
V: TRBV6-1
J: TRBJ2-7
size: .
CDR3: CASSEAGHWVAYEQYF
DNA: TGTGCCAGCAGTGAAGCCGGTCACTGGGTCGCCTACGAGCAGTACTTC

D: .
V: TRBV5-8
J: TRBJ1-2
size: .
CDR3: CASSYSNYGYTF
DNA: TGTGCCAGCAGCTACAGCAACTATGGCTACACCTTC

D: TRBD2
V: TRBV9
J: TRBJ2-2
size: .
CDR3: CASSVAGTSGRTGELFF
DNA: TGTGCCAGCAGCGTAGCCGGGACTAGCGGGAGGACCGGGGAGCTGTTTTTT

D: TRBD1
V: TRBV18
J: TRBJ1-1
size: .
CDR3: CASSLGTEKAFF
DNA: TGTGCCAGCTCACTGGGGACAGAGAAAGCTTTCTTT

D: .
V: TRBV28
J: TRBJ2-1
size: .
CDR3: CASSLIRREKFF
DNA: TGTGCCAGCAGTTTAATCAGACGGGAGAAGTTCTTC

D: .
V: TRBV7-8
J: TRBJ2-3
size: .
CDR3: CASSLGGSIDTQYF
DNA: TGTGCCAGCAGCTTAGGTGGGAGTATAGATACGCAGTATTTT